The 17 T cell receptor beta chains reported below all come from one sample, sequenced in a study of blood T cell repertoires in COVID-19. The protocol was immunoSEQ multiplex PCR, while the TCRdb copy is restricted to in-frame clones and leaves out a portion. Of some 200,000 clones listed, roughly 80% are singletons. The sequencing input was peripheral blood. All receptors derive from a woman of 80 years or more with acute or convalescent COVID-19.

The V and J genes are TRBV19 and TRBJ2-7, with 9 positions matching TRBD1. The CDR3 loop spans 14 amino acids. The germline gives CDR1 LNHDA, CDR2 SQIVND (reference sequence). The junction had 4 bases not matched to a gene; V was cut back by 2 bases and J by 5 bases. The CDR3 sequence: CASSISRTGDEQYF. CDR3 DNA sequence: TGTGCCAGTAGTATATCAAGGACAGGGGACGAGCAGTACTTC.

The V call is TRBV3-1 (or the pseudogene TRBV3-2), the J call TRBJ1-2; D remains ambiguous. The ends were cut back, 3 bases at V and 8 bases at J, with 16 bases in the middle. Germline loops: CDR1 LGHDT, CDR2 YNNKEL (reference sequence). The CDR3 contains 14 residues. The CDR3 reads CASSQPQRVGGYTF. The CDR3 DNA follows: TGTGCCAGCAGCCAGCCCCAGCGGGTGGGCGGCTACACCTTC.

This clone was recorded many times. The J gene is TRBJ2-5, the V gene TRBV19, with D unresolved. V lost 3 bases to trimming and J lost 5 bases, with 4 bases between them. In germline, CDR1 is LNHDA, CDR2 SQIVND (reference sequence). The length of the CDR3 is 11 residues. The CDR3 DNA is TGTGCCAGTAGTATTATGGAGACCCAGTACTTC. Protein product: CASSIMETQYF.

J is TRBJ2-7 and V is TRBV3-1 (or the pseudogene TRBV3-2), with a tentative D call TRBD2 (6 bases). This CDR3 region has 16 residues. V was pared by 3 bases and J by 7 bases, with 22 bases between. The V gene's germline CDR1 is LGHDT and CDR2 YNNKEL (reference sequence). CDR3 DNA: TGTGCCAGCAGCCAGGCGGGACTGGTGGGAGGTGTAGAGCAGTACTTC. The encoded protein is CASSQAGLVGGVEQYF.

The chain has TRBV3-1 (or the pseudogene TRBV3-2) and TRBJ1-1; D possibly corresponds to TRBD1 (5 bases). Trimming took 3 bases from V and 5 from J, leaving 13 bases between them. The CDR3 has 14 residues. CDR1 LGHDT and CDR2 YNNKEL come from the germline V gene (reference sequence). The CDR3 spells CASSQGVGLTEAFF. The DNA of the CDR3 is TGTGCCAGCAGCCAGGGGGTGGGACTGACTGAAGCTTTCTTT.

This rearrangement joins TRBV7-2 to TRBJ1-5, with 10 bases lining up with TRBD1. The CDR3 has 16 amino acids. Germline CDR1 is SGHTA and CDR2 is FQGNSA. Trimming cost V 1 base and J 6 bases; bases outside gene matches: 6. The DNA for the CDR3 is TGTGCCAGCAGCTTAGAGGGACAGGGGAGCGCTCAGCCCCAGCATTTT. Translating gives CASSLEGQGSAQPQHF.

The V and J genes are TRBV10-2 and TRBJ2-1, with D possibly TRBD2 on 5 matching bases. The CDR3 is 13 residues long. Between the trimmed V and J ends, which lost 5 bases and 8 bases, there was a span of 13 bases. Germline values: CDR1 WSHSY, CDR2 SAAADI. CDR3 region: CASSPLATDEQFF. The CDR3 region has the DNA TGCGCCAGCAGTCCTCTAGCAACCGATGAGCAGTTCTTC.

The chain employs TRBV3-1 (or the pseudogene TRBV3-2) and TRBJ2-3; 8 bases align to TRBD2. The CDR3 has 14 residues. The V gene's germline CDR1 is LGHDT and CDR2 YNNKEL (reference sequence). V gave up 4 bases and J gave up 5 bases; unmatched junction bases: 5. CDR3 nucleotides: TGTGCCAGCAGCCTAGCGGGAATGGGAGATACGCAGTATTTT. Protein product: CASSLAGMGDTQYF.

This chain uses TRBV27 with TRBJ1-1; a weak D match, TRBD1 (6 bases). The germline V gene encodes CDR1 MNHEY and CDR2 SMNVEV (reference sequence). Trimming left V 2 bases short and J 7 bases short, with 14 bases between. The CDR3 runs 14 residues. CDR3 amino acids: CASSLAGASSEAFF. The CDR3 bases are TGTGCCAGCAGTTTAGCAGGGGCCTCGAGTGAAGCTTTCTTT.

The gene calls are TRBV29-1 and TRBJ2-2, with TRBD1 as a possible D gene (6 bases). V was pared by 3 bases and J by 8 bases, with 19 bases between. This CDR3 has 15 amino acids. CDR1 and CDR2 (germline): SQVTM, ANQGSEA. The CDR3 is CSVDGDIRGPGELFF. CDR3 coding DNA: TGCAGCGTTGATGGAGACATCAGGGGCCCGGGGGAGCTGTTTTTT.

This chain joins TRBV5-1 and TRBJ2-7, with D tentatively TRBD1 (6 bases). V was cut by 7 bases and J by 7 bases, with 27 bases left in between. Germline loops: CDR1 SGHRS, CDR2 YFSETQ. The CDR3 extends over 16 amino acids. CDR3 in amino acids: CASRSRTAAPVGEQYF. The CDR3 DNA sequence: TGCGCCAGCCGATCCAGGACAGCGGCACCGGTGGGAGAGCAGTACTTC.

J is TRBJ1-4 and V is TRBV19; maybe TRBD1 (6 bases). V shed 0 bases and J shed 8 bases, with 13 bases lying between them. The CDR3 covers 15 residues. Germline CDR1 LNHDA, CDR2 SQIVND (reference sequence). The CDR3 bases are TGTGCCAGTAGTATAGATCTCAGGGGAAGGGAAAAACTGTTTTTT. This codes for CASSIDLRGREKLFF.

This clone was counted a few times. The V gene is TRBV3-1 (or the pseudogene TRBV3-2), the J gene TRBJ2-7, with TRBD1 as a possible D gene (5 bases). The ends were cut back, 1 base at V and 5 bases at J, with 9 bases in the middle. The CDR3 extends over 13 amino acids. CDR1 is LGHDT and CDR2 is YNNKEL in the germline V gene (reference sequence). This CDR3 reads CASSQAGLDEQYF. The DNA for the CDR3 is TGTGCCAGCAGCCAAGCAGGGTTGGACGAGCAGTACTTC.

The chain links TRBV5-5 to TRBJ2-1, with D perhaps TRBD1 (6 bases). There are 15 residues in the CDR3. The germline gives CDR1 SGHKS, CDR2 YYEKEE (reference sequence). V shed 2 bases and J shed 4 bases, with 13 bases lying between them. As DNA, the CDR3 is TGTGCCAGCAGCTTTGAGCAGGGGCGTTACAATGAGCAGTTCTTC. This gives the protein CASSFEQGRYNEQFF.

The chain joins TRBV5-1 to TRBJ2-5, with 8 bases fitting TRBD2. CDR1 SGHRS and CDR2 YFSETQ come from the germline V gene. This CDR3 is 14 amino acids long. The V segment lost 2 bases and the J segment 3 bases; nucleotides outside the gene matches: 3. The CDR3 bases are TGCGCCAGCAGCTTCTCAGCGGGGGAAGAGACCCAGTACTTC. It specifies CASSFSAGEETQYF.

This clone was found once. J is TRBJ1-2 and V is TRBV5-6; the match to TRBD1 covers 7 bases. From germline, CDR1 is SGHDT and CDR2 YYEEEE. The V and J ends lost 4 bases and 2 bases, in that order; junction bases with no gene match: 8. The CDR3 runs to 15 residues. The CDR3: CASSPEGRGNYGYTF. The CDR3 bases are TGTGCCAGCAGCCCGGAAGGCAGGGGGAACTATGGCTACACCTTC.

The chain combines TRBV5-6 with TRBJ1-2; D is unclear. Trimming took off 6 bases at V and 5 bases at J, with 20 bases between the two ends. Germline V gene data show CDR1 as SGHDT and CDR2 as YYEEEE. CDR3 length equals 15 residues. CDR3 nucleotides: TGTGCCAGCAAAATCGAGACGCTGAGGGAATATGGCTACACCTTC. Encoded protein: CASKIETLREYGYTF.